This T cell receptor (beta chain) was recovered during a study of human T cells and chemical hapten exposure. A single record per CDR3 protein comes from TCRdb applying MiXCR to the RACE reads. The sample contains more than 250,000 distinct CDR3 sequences, 7% to 10% of which appear only once. Study-level findings and limits: Expanded TCR sets contained significantly more large CDR3 similarity clusters than controls. The study found that PT1 expanded TCR counts correlated positively with patch test score.

Turning to this clonotype: Antigen specificity is unknown.

Noted time point: pre-sensitization, week 0. Treatment in this sample: therapeutic diphenylcyclopropenone sensitization with weekly scalp DPC. The specimen comprised whole blood, sampled in connection with sensitization to the hapten diphenylcyclopropenone (DPC). This TCR was sampled from a woman in her thirties or forties with alopecia areata. Some clones in this sample may be carry-over from other donors' samples.

The CDR3 DNA sequence: TGTGCCAGCAGGGAGGAGGGACTAGCGACATTCGGGCAGTACTTC. Residues: CASREEGLATFGQYF. The V and J genes are TRBV7-9 and TRBJ2-7; TRBD2 agrees at 10 bases. The CDR3 is 15 amino acids. Germline CDR1 reads SEHNR; CDR2 reads FQNEAQ (reference sequence). V shed 6 bases and J 9 bases; nucleotides not matched to a gene: 14.